One T cell receptor (beta chain) is described in this entry. V was trimmed by 0 bases and J by 2 bases, leaving 8 bases between them. Germline V gives CDR1 SGHTS, CDR2 YDEGEE. CDR3 length: 15 residues. The entry originates in a study of blood T cell repertoires in COVID-19. Study as a whole: Material from acute and convalescent COVID-19 was sourced from the United States, Italy and Spain. PBMCs, B-cell-depleted T cells, or T cells provided the cDNA or gDNA that made up the material.

Per the authors' pipeline: How many nucleated cells were present was estimated from reference gene primer amplification. Clones were sequenced by immunoSEQ multiplex PCR, and TCRdb holds only the in-frame ones, with some missing. The D gene and trimming were derived from the DNA, and the V and J assignments and clone size from that table. The table shows some 210,000 clones, with just over 90% occurring only once. The sequence came from a man aged 25-45 years with acute or convalescent COVID-19. The sequenced material came from peripheral blood. The chain combines TRBV5-8 with TRBJ1-4; D remains unclear. The CDR3 loop is CASSLGVGTNEKLFF. In nucleotides, the CDR3 is TGTGCCAGCAGCTTGGGGGTCGGGACTAATGAAAAACTGTTTTTT. Variable domain in full (rest from reference TRBV5-8 and TRBJ1-4): EAGVTQSPTHLIKTRGQQATLRCSPISGHTSVYWYQQALGLGLQFLLWYDEGEERNRGNFPPRFSGRQFPNYSSELNVNALELEDSALYLCASSLGVGTNEKLFFGSGTQLSVL.